This is a list of T cell receptor beta chains from one sample in a study of identical twins. TCRdb analysed the 5' RACE reads with MiXCR anew, one entry per CDR3 protein. The repertoire has 420,000 or so distinct CDR3 sequences, approximately 17% of them found once; the top ten carry roughly an eighth. Specimen: naive T cells sorted from blood. These receptors originate from a man aged 50 to 59 in good health. The CDR3 runs from the conserved cysteine through the conserved F or W. D genes are given only for firm matches. Size values are once, few and many counts, or a class for expanded clones, and some rows have none.

>TRBJ2-1|.|.|TRBV20-1
TGCAGTGCTAAAAACCCGAGCTCCTACAATGAGCAGTTCTTC
CSAKNPSSYNEQFF
>TRBJ2-1|many|.|TRBV15
TGTGCCACCAGCAGAGATTACGCGGCTCATAGTGGCAATGAGCAGTTCTTC
CATSRDYAAHSGNEQFF
>TRBJ2-2|many|TRBD2|TRBV27
TGTGCCAGCAGTCCACTAGCGGGGGACACCGGGGAGCTGTTTTTT
CASSPLAGDTGELFF
>TRBJ2-1|.|TRBD2|TRBV12-3/TRBV12-4
TGTGCCAGCAGACCGACACTAGCGGTCAACAATGAGCAGTTCTTC
CASRPTLAVNNEQFF
>TRBJ2-5|many|.|TRBV7-9
TGTGCCAGCAGCTTACCTTGGGGCCTTCGGTACCAAGAGACCCAGTACTTC
CASSLPWGLRYQETQYF
>TRBJ2-3|.|.|TRBV12-3/TRBV12-4
TGTGCCAGCGGGAAAAGCACAGATACGCAGTATTTT
CASGKSTDTQYF
>TRBJ2-3|few|.|TRBV6-2/TRBV6-3
TGTGCCAGCAAGTTAAGCCTAGTTCAAGATACGCAGTATTTT
CASKLSLVQDTQYF
>TRBJ2-5|.|.|TRBV5-1
TGCGCCAGCAGCTTGGCCCGGAGTCCCCAAGAGACCCAGTACTTC
CASSLARSPQETQYF
>TRBJ1-5|.|.|TRBV20-1
TGCAGTGCTAGAGACCTCCTACAGGGAAAGCACAATCAGCCCCAGCATTTT
CSARDLLQGKHNQPQHF
>TRBJ2-1|many|.|TRBV9
TGTGCCAGCAGCGTAGGCAGCAAGAATGAGCAGTTCTTC
CASSVGSKNEQFF
>TRBJ2-5|few|.|TRBV20-1
TGCAGTGCCAGTAACATAGAGTACCAAGAGACCCAGTACTTC
CSASNIEYQETQYF
>TRBJ2-3|few|.|TRBV4-3
TGCGCCAGCAGCCAAGATGTATGGTCTAGCCTTACGCAGTATTTT
CASSQDVWSSLTQYF
>TRBJ2-2|few|TRBD1|TRBV9
TGTGCCAGCAGCACCCACAGGGGGCCGAACACCGGGGAGCTGTTTTTT
CASSTHRGPNTGELFF
>TRBJ2-1|many|TRBD2|TRBV5-1
TGCGCCAGCAGCTTGAGAGCGGGAGAAAATGAGCAGTTCTTC
CASSLRAGENEQFF
>TRBJ2-3|few|.|TRBV24-1
TGTGCCACCAGTGAGAGCGGCGACACAGATACGCAGTATTTT
CATSESGDTDTQYF